Below, 32 T cell receptor beta chains from the same sample are listed, as sequenced in a study of T cells after posttransplantation cyclophosphamide. The assay was immunoSEQ multiplex PCR, and TCRdb's table has in-frame clones only and misses some. The sample includes around 8,000 clones, none of them occurring once. Cyclophosphamide on days +3 and +4 followed busulfan-fludarabine conditioning and a marrow graft. The material was PBMCs, obtained after allogeneic stem cell transplant with posttransplant cyclophosphamide. The receptors stem from a male patient in his late teens or twenties who received an allogeneic stem cell transplant from an unrelated donor, was CMV-positive, and had acute and chronic GVHD. A share of the T cells may be of graft donor origin.

This clone was recorded many times. The chain carries TRBV7-2 and TRBJ1-1; D not resolved. This CDR3 comprises 13 residues. Per the germline V gene, CDR1 is SGHTA and CDR2 is FQGNSA. Trimming stripped 2 bases from V and 3 bases from J, with 7 bases between. Here the CDR3 reads CASSLSRDTEAFF. CDR3 in DNA: TGTGCCAGCAGCTTAAGTCGGGACACTGAAGCTTTCTTT.

This clone was observed at least ten times. The V call is TRBV7-2, the J call TRBJ2-1, with 9 positions matching TRBD1. This CDR3 has 18 amino acids. After removal of 3 bases from V and 5 bases from J, the junction contained 14 bases not matched to a gene. Per germline, CDR1 SGHTA and CDR2 FQGNSA. The DNA of the CDR3 is TGTGCCAGCAGCTTGTATTTCGTGCTACAGGGGGCCAACAATGAGCAGTTCTTC. This gives the protein CASSLYFVLQGANNEQFF.

The table lists this clone with many counts. V and J are TRBV9 and TRBJ1-1; 9 bases match TRBD1. V lost 3 bases to trimming and J lost 4 bases; unmatched junction nucleotides: 4. This CDR3 has 14 amino acids. Germline assignment: CDR1 SGDLS and CDR2 YYNGEE. This CDR3 is CASSEQGAATEAFF. DNA of the CDR3: TGTGCCAGCAGCGAACAGGGGGCAGCCACTGAAGCTTTCTTT.

As for this clone: A clone one base away is much larger, so this may be a read error. This chain joins TRBV19 and TRBJ1-5; D is unresolved. The J call may not be correct, given that the DNA end is closer to TRBJ2-3. This CDR3 is built from 13 residues. Per the germline V gene, CDR1 is LNHDA and CDR2 is SQIVND (reference sequence). The CDR3, as DNA: TGTGCCAGTAGTAAGCGCTTCGGTCAGCCCCAGTATTTT. Translated, it gives CASSKRFGQPQYF.

This clone was counted many times. The J gene is TRBJ1-1, the V gene TRBV11-2; a possible D gene is TRBD1 (6 bases). CDR1 is SGHAT, CDR2 FQNNGV, per germline. Deletions cut 2 bases from V and 7 bases from J, with 17 bases between. The CDR3 extends over 15 amino acids. CDR3 residues: CASSLFPTGNGEAFF. CDR3 coding DNA: TGTGCCAGCAGCTTATTCCCGACAGGCAACGGTGAAGCTTTCTTT.

This clone was counted at least ten times. In DNA form, the CDR3 reads TGTGCCATCAGTGAGCCCGGACAAGTAGGAAACACCATATATTTT. Protein sequence: CAISEPGQVGNTIYF. The chain combines TRBV10-3 with TRBJ1-3, with D perhaps TRBD1 (5 bases). Germline V gene data show CDR1 as ENHRY and CDR2 as SYGVKD. CDR3 length: 15 amino acids. Deletions cut 2 bases from V and 4 bases from J, with 12 bases between.

This clone was observed many times. V is TRBV5-1 and J is TRBJ1-1, with no clear D. V lost 2 bases, J lost 8 bases, and 13 bases lay in between. This CDR3 is built from 13 residues. The germline CDR1 and CDR2 sequences are SGHRS and YFSETQ. The CDR3 loop reads CASSFESGLEAFF. The CDR3 DNA reads TGCGCCAGCAGCTTTGAATCGGGGTTGGAAGCTTTCTTT.

This clone came up many times. The V gene is TRBV2, the J gene TRBJ2-3; D remains ambiguous. Germline-derived CDR1 and CDR2 are SNHLY and FYNNEI. The CDR3 is made up of 14 amino acids. Between the trimmed V and J ends, which lost 3 bases and 4 bases, there was a span of 11 bases. The CDR3 loop is CASSDETPADTQYF. For the CDR3, the DNA is TGTGCCAGCAGTGATGAGACTCCCGCAGATACGCAGTATTTT.

This clone came up a few times. The chain carries TRBV6-5 and TRBJ2-1; TRBD2 matches 8 bases. This CDR3 spans 15 amino acids. Trimming cost V 2 bases and J 4 bases; bases outside gene matches: 4. Germline V CDR1 and CDR2: MNHEY, SVGAGI. CDR3 sequence reads: CASSYGRGAYNEQFF. CDR3 bases: TGTGCCAGCAGTTACGGGCGGGGGGCGTACAATGAGCAGTTCTTC.

This clone was counted only a few times. The V and J genes are TRBV7-9 and TRBJ2-3, with D perhaps matching TRBD2 (5 bases). This CDR3 contains 15 residues. Germline V gene sequence: CDR1 SEHNR, CDR2 FQNEAQ (reference sequence). V lost 9 bases and J lost 2, with 18 bases in between. CDR3 in DNA: TGTGCCAGTTCCCTTAAGGTCCGGGACACAGATACGCAGTATTTT. Its protein is CASSLKVRDTDTQYF.

There are many counts of this clone. V and J are TRBV11-2 and TRBJ2-3, with a weak D call TRBD1 (6 bases). In germline, CDR1 is SGHAT, CDR2 FQNNGV. The length of the CDR3 is 14 residues. V lost 2 bases and J 0 bases, leaving 6 bases between the germline ends. CDR3 protein: CASSLRGSTDTQYF. The CDR3 nucleotides read TGTGCCAGCAGCTTAAGGGGGAGCACAGATACGCAGTATTTT.

This clone occurred many times. This sequence joins TRBV7-3 and TRBJ2-2; maybe TRBD1 (5 bases). Germline V gene lookup returns CDR1 SGHTA and CDR2 FQGTGA. V was trimmed by 5 bases and J by 0 bases, leaving 13 bases between them. The CDR3 is made up of 16 amino acids. CDR3 loop: CASSPQGRANTGELFF. The CDR3 DNA is TGTGCCAGCAGCCCCCAGGGCAGGGCGAACACCGGGGAGCTGTTTTTT. Full variable domain (rest looked up from reference TRBV7-3 and TRBJ2-2): GAGVSQTPSNKVTEKGKYVELRCDPISGHTALYWYRQSLGQGPEFLIYFQGTGAADDSGLPNDRFFAVRPEGSVSTLKIQRTERGDSAVYLCASSPQGRANTGELFFGEGSRLTVL.

This clone was seen at least ten times. V gene TRBV5-1 combines with J gene TRBJ1-1; D may be TRBD1 (5 bases). V lost 0 bases to trimming and J lost 0 bases, with 12 bases between them. The CDR3 is 16 amino acids. From germline, CDR1 is SGHRS and CDR2 YFSETQ. Here the CDR3 reads CASSLASGLVNTEAFF. The DNA of the CDR3 is TGCGCCAGCAGCTTGGCCTCGGGACTGGTGAACACTGAAGCTTTCTTT.

This clone was detected many times. The rearrangement uses TRBV9 and TRBJ1-4; tentative D call: TRBD1 (6 bases). V lost 9 bases, J lost 3 bases, and 18 bases lay in between. The CDR3 extends over 15 amino acids. CDR1 is SGDLS and CDR2 is YYNGEE in the germline V gene. Here the CDR3 DNA reads TGTGCCACCACCCAGGGTCCAGGGGCTAATGAAAAACTGTTTTTT. Amino acids: CATTQGPGANEKLFF.

This clone was observed many times. The chain carries TRBV7-9 and TRBJ2-7, with D possibly TRBD1 on 6 matching bases. Trimming took off 5 bases at V and 0 bases at J, with 26 bases between the two ends. The CDR3 has 19 residues. From germline, CDR1 is SEHNR and CDR2 FQNEAQ (reference sequence). CDR3 amino acids: CASSRDKGAPGLTSYEQYF. The CDR3 DNA sequence: TGTGCCAGCAGCCGGGACAAGGGAGCCCCCGGACTCACCTCCTACGAGCAGTACTTC.

Within the sample, this clone is medium-sized. Written as DNA, the CDR3 is TGTGCCAGCAGCTCTCACATCAAACAGGGGTTTTCGTCTGGAAACACCATATATTTT. Translated, it gives CASSSHIKQGFSSGNTIYF. This rearrangement joins TRBV7-9 to TRBJ1-3, with 7 bases aligning to TRBD1. V lost 4 bases to trimming and J lost 1 base; unmatched junction nucleotides: 16. The CDR3 covers 19 residues. Germline V lookup: CDR1 SEHNR, CDR2 FQNEAQ (reference sequence).

This clone was picked up many times. The gene calls are TRBV7-2 and TRBJ1-2; 7 nucleotides match TRBD1. Germline V gene sequence: CDR1 SGHTA, CDR2 FQGNSA. The CDR3 is made up of 14 amino acids. V dropped 5 bases and J dropped 8; count of bases not matched to a gene: 11. CDR3 protein: CASSPRRTGLGYTF. The CDR3 DNA reads as TGTGCCAGCAGCCCTAGGAGGACAGGTTTAGGCTACACCTTC.

This chain connects TRBV29-1 to TRBJ2-5, with 11 bases aligning to TRBD2. The assigned J gene may be wrong: the sequence end matches TRBJ2-7 better. The CDR3 consists of 16 residues. Per the germline V gene, CDR1 is SQVTM and CDR2 is ANQGSEA. CDR3 loop: CSVNQPTSGGSYEQYF. In DNA form, the CDR3 reads TGCAGCGTTAACCAACCTACTAGCGGGGGCTCCTACGAGCAGTACTTC.

This clone is medium-sized. The chain combines TRBV5-4 with TRBJ1-1; D not resolved. CDR3 length equals 15 residues. Germline values: CDR1 SGHNT, CDR2 YYREEE (reference sequence). V lost 4 bases to trimming and J lost 1 base, with 14 bases between them. The CDR3 region is CASSPPLRENTEAFF. The CDR3 bases are TGTGCCAGCAGCCCACCCCTCCGGGAGAACACTGAAGCTTTCTTT.

This clone was seen at least ten times. V is TRBV19 and J is TRBJ2-2, with 10 bases that match TRBD1. CDR3 size: 16 residues. Losses at the gene ends were 6 bases for V and 4 bases for J; bases not matched to a gene: 8. Germline V gene data show CDR1 as LNHDA and CDR2 as SQIVND (reference sequence). CDR3 amino acids: CASRLDRGRVTGELFF. CDR3 nucleotide sequence: TGTGCCAGTAGACTAGACAGGGGGCGCGTCACCGGGGAGCTGTTTTTT.

In this sample, this clone is medium-sized. The chain employs TRBV5-6 and TRBJ1-1, with a weak D call TRBD1 (5 bases). Germline values: CDR1 SGHDT, CDR2 YYEEEE. The V end lost 6 bases, the J end lost 5 bases, and 8 bases lay between the germline ends. This CDR3 contains 11 residues. The CDR3 region has the DNA TGTGCCAGCAACGGGGGGACTGAAGCTTTCTTT. This sequence encodes CASNGGTEAFF.

This clone ranks as large (0.1 to 1%). The chain recombines TRBV10-3 with TRBJ2-6; tentative D call: TRBD2 (5 bases). The CDR3 length is 16 residues. Trimming stripped 4 bases from V and 0 bases from J, with 10 bases between. Germline CDR1 reads ENHRY; CDR2 reads SYGVKD. CDR3: CAISARGSSGANVLTF. CDR3 DNA sequence: TGTGCCATCAGTGCCCGTGGGAGCTCTGGGGCCAACGTCCTGACTTTC.

By share, this clone ranks as medium-sized. The chain carries TRBV11-2 and TRBJ1-4, with 8 bases matching TRBD1. V was clipped by 5 bases and J by 1 base; unmatched bases: 6. Germline-derived CDR1 and CDR2 are SGHAT and FQNNGV. CDR3 size: 16 residues. The CDR3 region has the DNA TGTGCCAGCAGCCCAGACAGGGGTTTAACTAATGAAAAACTGTTTTTT. Encoded protein: CASSPDRGLTNEKLFF.

This clone was recorded at least ten times. The gene calls are TRBV6-5 and TRBJ1-1; the D gene is possibly TRBD1 (6 bases). This CDR3 spans 15 amino acids. CDR1 and CDR2 from the germline V gene are MNHEY and SVGAGI. Trimming left V 6 bases short and J 0 bases short, with 14 bases between. CDR3 region: CASSPDRKMNTEAFF. The CDR3 DNA is TGTGCCAGCAGCCCAGACAGGAAGATGAACACTGAAGCTTTCTTT.

The sample holds many counts of this clone. The chain employs TRBV19 and TRBJ2-1; 11 positions match TRBD1. The junction had 1 base not matched to a gene; V was cut back by 3 bases and J by 3 bases. CDR1 and CDR2 (germline): LNHDA, SQIVND (reference sequence). This CDR3 is 15 amino acids long. The CDR3 reads CASSIGTGGYNEQFF. For the CDR3, the DNA is TGTGCCAGTAGTATTGGGACAGGGGGCTACAATGAGCAGTTCTTC. Looking up the rest from reference TRBV19 and TRBJ2-1 gives the full variable domain: DGGITQSPKYLFRKEGQNVTLSCEQNLNHDAMYWYRQDPGQGLRLIYYSQIVNDFQKGDIAEGYSVSREKKESFPLTVTSAQKNPTAFYLCASSIGTGGYNEQFFGPGTRLTVL.

This clone occurred many times. The chain joins TRBV7-3 to TRBJ2-1; 9 bases fit TRBD2. Germline V lookup: CDR1 SGHTA, CDR2 FQGTGA. V dropped 8 bases and J dropped 4; count of bases not matched to a gene: 3. The CDR3 runs 13 residues. In nucleotides, the CDR3 is TGTGCCAGCGCGGGGGGGCCGTACAATGAGCAGTTCTTC. Translated, it gives CASAGGPYNEQFF.

This clone appeared many times. The chain combines TRBV7-2 with TRBJ2-7, with 12 bases lining up with TRBD2. Germline-derived CDR1 and CDR2 are SGHTA and FQGNSA. The length of the CDR3 is 16 residues. V gave up 5 bases and J gave up 4 bases; unmatched junction bases: 9. In DNA, the CDR3 is TGTGCCAGCAGCGAGTCTAGCGGGGGGGGACTTTACGAGCAGTACTTC. Protein product: CASSESSGGGLYEQYF.

The chain links TRBV7-2 to TRBJ2-1; 10 nucleotides line up with TRBD2. CDR1 and CDR2 from the germline V gene are SGHTA and FQGNSA. Trimming took 3 bases from V and 9 from J; bases not matched to a gene: 11. The CDR3 is made up of 16 amino acids. The CDR3 DNA sequence: TGTGCCAGCAGCTTTTTTAGGGCTAGCGGGGGCTGTGAGCAGTTCTTC. It yields the protein CASSFFRASGGCEQFF.

In its sample, this clone is medium-sized. The chain has TRBV6-6 and TRBJ1-4; the match to TRBD1 covers 11 bases. V shed 2 bases, J shed 7 bases, and the junction held 3 bases outside the gene matches. CDR3 length: 15 amino acids. Looked up from germline, CDR1 is MNHNY and CDR2 is SVGAGI (reference sequence). The CDR3 DNA is TGTGCCAGCAGTTACCTGGGACAGGGGGTTGAAAAACTGTTTTTT. Amino acid sequence: CASSYLGQGVEKLFF.

This clone was recorded at least ten times. This sequence joins TRBV28 and TRBJ1-1, with D perhaps matching TRBD1 (6 bases). The CDR3 is made up of 15 amino acids. Trimming took off 6 bases at V and 4 bases at J, with 18 bases between the two ends. CDR1 MDHEN and CDR2 SYDVKM come from the germline V gene. CDR3 nucleotide sequence: TGTGCCAGCAGCCCCTCGGAACAGGGTGGCACTGAAGCTTTCTTT. Its protein is CASSPSEQGGTEAFF. The whole variable domain, remainder taken from reference TRBV28 and TRBJ1-1, is DVKVTQSSRYLVKRTGEKVFLECVQDMDHENMFWYRQDPGLGLRLIYFSYDVKMKEKGDIPEGYSVSREKKERFSLILESASTNQTSMYLCASSPSEQGGTEAFFGQGTRLTVV.

This clone was seen ten or more times. The gene calls are TRBV2 and TRBJ1-1; D is possibly TRBD1 (6 bases). Germline loops: CDR1 SNHLY, CDR2 FYNNEI. Trimming removed 6 bases at V and 7 bases at J, with 15 bases between. CDR3 length equals 13 residues. The DNA for the CDR3 is TGTGCCAGCAGGGGGGCAGTAGCCGGTGAAGCTTTCTTT. It specifies CASRGAVAGEAFF.

Ten or more counts support this clone. This chain connects TRBV15 to TRBJ2-3; 7 bases fit TRBD1. The V segment lost 6 bases and the J segment 6 bases; nucleotides outside the gene matches: 12. The CDR3 is 15 amino acids. The germline CDR1 and CDR2 sequences are LNHNV and YYDKDF (reference sequence). Here the CDR3 reads CATSRGGRIGDTQYF. The DNA of the CDR3 is TGTGCCACCAGTCGAGGGGGCAGGATCGGCGATACGCAGTATTTT.